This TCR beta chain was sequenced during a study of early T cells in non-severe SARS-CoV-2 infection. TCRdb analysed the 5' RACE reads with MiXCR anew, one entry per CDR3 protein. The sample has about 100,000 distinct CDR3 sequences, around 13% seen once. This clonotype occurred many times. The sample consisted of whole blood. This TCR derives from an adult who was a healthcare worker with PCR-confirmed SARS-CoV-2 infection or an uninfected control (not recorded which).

CDR3 in amino acids: CSVAGLSGSGYEQYF. For the CDR3, the DNA is TGCAGCGTTGCGGGGCTCTCGGGTTCTGGCTACGAGCAGTACTTC. This chain joins TRBV29-1 and TRBJ2-7; D is perhaps TRBD1 or TRBD2 (5 bases each). The ends were cut back, 4 bases at V and 3 bases at J, with 19 bases in the middle. Germline V gene sequence: CDR1 SQVTM, CDR2 ANQGSEA. This CDR3 is 15 amino acids long.